The 3 T cell receptor beta chains given below trace back to one sample, sequenced in a study of coeliac disease. Here immunoSEQ multiplex PCR was the method, and the copy in TCRdb shows in-frame clones only, minus some. The table includes about 3,300 clones, roughly 70% detected once. Source material: lymphocytes from the gut lamina propria. The source is a man older than 75 without celiac disease.

The genes are TRBV18 and TRBJ2-3; 10 nucleotides align to TRBD1. The trim removed 8 bases at V and 3 bases at J, leaving 8 bases unmatched. CDR3 size: 15 residues. From germline, CDR1 is KGHSH and CDR2 LQKENI. The CDR3 nucleotides read TGTGCCAGCACCACGGTGGGACAGGGGACAGATACGCAGTATTTT. Translating gives CASTTVGQGTDTQYF.

This clone was seen a few times. The V gene is TRBV28, the J gene TRBJ2-2, with D hard to call. V dropped 6 bases and J dropped 4 bases, with 15 bases sitting between them. Germline V gene sequence: CDR1 MDHEN, CDR2 SYDVKM. The CDR3 has 15 residues. DNA of the CDR3: TGTGCCAGCAGCCCACGCCGACTGAGCACCGGGGAGCTGTTTTTT. It encodes CASSPRRLSTGELFF.

This chain joins TRBV7-3 and TRBJ1-4; D is perhaps TRBD1 (5 bases). The germline gives CDR1 SGHTA, CDR2 FQGTGA. V was cut by 0 bases and J by 0 bases, with 5 bases left in between. The CDR3 totals 15 residues. CDR3 residues: CASSLTGATNEKLFF. CDR3 in DNA: TGTGCCAGCAGCTTAACAGGGGCAACTAATGAAAAACTGTTTTTT.